A selection of T cell receptor beta chains follows, all from one sample in a study of blood T cells in healthy people across ages. TCRdb recomputed calls from the 5' RACE reads with MiXCR, one row per CDR3 protein. The sample records roughly 1,000,000 distinct CDR3 sequences, about 25% being singletons. This sample was shared with a second study, whose subject was T cells of mothers and their children.

The sample was blood. The receptors come from a girl aged 2-15 years in good health. The CDR3 runs from the conserved cysteine through the conserved F or W. The D gene is left open where the match is weak. A clone size is listed for some rows: how often the clone was seen (once, few, many), or a class if it is expanded.

J gene	D gene	V gene	clone size	CDR3 DNA	CDR3 protein
TRBJ2-7	TRBD1	TRBV10-1	.	TGCGCCAGCAGTGAGTCTCCGACAGGGAGCTCCTACGAGCAGTACTTC	CASSESPTGSSYEQYF
TRBJ2-1	TRBD2	TRBV13	few	TGTGCCAGCAGCACCTTGGGGCTAGCGGGGGGGAATAATGAGCAGTTCTTC	CASSTLGLAGGNNEQFF
TRBJ2-3	.	TRBV5-1	once	TGCGCCAGCAGCCCTAACCCCGAGACAGATACGCAGTATTTT	CASSPNPETDTQYF
TRBJ2-7	.	TRBV7-9	few	TGTGCCAGCAGGCCGGAGACGGGTGAGCAGTACTTC	CASRPETGEQYF
TRBJ2-5	.	TRBV9	.	TGTGCCAGCAGCGTAGGTACAGTAAACCAAGAGACCCAGTACTTC	CASSVGTVNQETQYF
TRBJ2-3	.	TRBV12-3/TRBV12-4	.	TGTGCCAGCAGTTCAGTCCCGGGGTTCCCGGCAGATACGCAGTATTTT	CASSSVPGFPADTQYF
TRBJ2-2	.	TRBV3-1	.	TGTGCCAGCAGCCATGATGAATGGGGTGTGGGCACCGGGGAGCTGTTTTTT	CASSHDEWGVGTGELFF
TRBJ1-1	.	TRBV9	.	TGTGCCAGCAGCGTCAGTATCTTGGAGGGACGGGTCACTGAAGCTTTCTTT	CASSVSILEGRVTEAFF
TRBJ2-3	TRBD2	TRBV25-1	few	TGTGCCAGCAGTAGTAGCGGGGGATTAGATACGCAGTATTTT	CASSSSGGLDTQYF
TRBJ2-2	TRBD2	TRBV5-1	few	TGCGCCAGCAGCTTGACAGCGGGGGGTACCGGGGAGCTGTTTTTT	CASSLTAGGTGELFF
TRBJ1-2	.	TRBV7-9	few	TGTGCCAGCAGCTCGGGGAGCTACTATGGCTACACCTTC	CASSSGSYYGYTF
TRBJ1-2	.	TRBV7-9	.	TGTGCCAGCAGCTCGACGGTTGGGGGAGAATCTGGCGGCTACACCTTC	CASSSTVGGESGGYTF
TRBJ2-7	.	TRBV12-3/TRBV12-4	.	TGTGCCAGCAGTTACGTCGGACCCTACGAGCAGTACTTC	CASSYVGPYEQYF
TRBJ1-4	TRBD1	TRBV9	.	TGTGTCAGCAGCGCCCAGGGGGATGAAAAACTGTTTTTT	CVSSAQGDEKLFF
TRBJ1-1	.	TRBV25-1	.	TGTGCCAGCAGTGAACACAGATTAACCGACACTGAAGCTTTCTTT	CASSEHRLTDTEAFF
TRBJ2-2	TRBD2	TRBV28	.	TGTGCCAGCAGTTCATCTTCTCTAGCGGCCGGGGAGCTGTTTTTT	CASSSSSLAAGELFF
TRBJ2-5	TRBD1	TRBV14	.	TGTGCCAGCAGCCAAGTCCGGACAGGGACGGAGACCCAGTACTTC	CASSQVRTGTETQYF
TRBJ2-1	.	TRBV5-5	.	TGTGTCAGCACTAGACTCTCGCCCTCCTACAATGAGCAGTTCTTC	CVSTRLSPSYNEQFF
TRBJ2-7	.	TRBV13	.	TGTGCCAGCAGCCTGTCAGTGGACTCTCGCCTCGAGCAGTACTTC	CASSLSVDSRLEQYF
TRBJ2-1	.	TRBV9	.	TGTGCCAGCAGCGTAGTTGGAGCCAGCTCCTACAATGAGCAGTTCTTC	CASSVVGASSYNEQFF
TRBJ2-3	TRBD2	TRBV20-1	.	TGCAGTGCTAGAGACCAACTAGCGACTGTGACTGATACGCAGTATTTT	CSARDQLATVTDTQYF
TRBJ1-4	.	TRBV12-3/TRBV12-4	.	TGTGCCAGCGGATACGGTGAAAAACTGTTTTTT	CASGYGEKLFF
TRBJ2-7	.	TRBV28	few	TGTGCCAGCACCCGACCTCCAGGGAACGTCCCCTACGAGCAGTACTTC	CASTRPPGNVPYEQYF
TRBJ2-2	TRBD2	TRBV4-2	few	TGTGCCAGCAGCCAAGAAATAAGCGGGGGGATGAACACCGGGGAGCTGTTTTTT	CASSQEISGGMNTGELFF
TRBJ1-4	TRBD1	TRBV20-1	.	TGCGGACGACAGGGAGGGAGCAAACTGTTTTTT	CGRQGGSKLFF
TRBJ2-7	.	TRBV6-5	few	TGTGCCAGCAGTTCCCGACAGTCTCAGGGGTACGAGCAGTACTTC	CASSSRQSQGYEQYF
TRBJ2-1	.	TRBV6-2/TRBV6-3	.	TGTGCCAGCAACGGAGCGAATGAGCAGTTCTTC	CASNGANEQFF
TRBJ2-2	TRBD2	TRBV4-1	few	TGCGCCAGCAGCCAATCTAGCGGGAAGGGCACCGGGGAGCTGTTTTTT	CASSQSSGKGTGELFF
TRBJ2-7	TRBD2	TRBV29-1	many	TGCAGCGTTGTAGCGGGGGGCTCCTACGAGCAGTACTTC	CSVVAGGSYEQYF
TRBJ2-4	TRBD2	TRBV9	.	TGTGCCAGCAGCGTAGGGCCTAGCGGGAGATCGGGCATTCAGTACTTC	CASSVGPSGRSGIQYF
TRBJ2-4	.	TRBV12-3/TRBV12-4	few	TGTGCCAGCAGTCCCCAGGGTCAAAACATTCAGTACTTC	CASSPQGQNIQYF
TRBJ2-2	TRBD2	TRBV10-2	few	TGCGCCAGCAGTGACCCCGGGACTAGCGGGAGTATAGACACCGGGGAGCTGTTTTTT	CASSDPGTSGSIDTGELFF
TRBJ2-1	.	TRBV12-5	.	TGTGCTAGTGGTTACTCAGGTCCCCCCTACAATGAGCAGTTCTTC	CASGYSGPPYNEQFF
TRBJ2-5	TRBD1	TRBV10-3	few	TGTGCCATCAGTGACTCGGACAGGGGGCGCGAGACCCAGTACTTC	CAISDSDRGRETQYF
TRBJ2-4	TRBD2	TRBV6-6	few	TGTGCCAGCAGCCTGGGGGGGGACATTCAGTACTTC	CASSLGGDIQYF
TRBJ2-7	.	TRBV20-1	few	TGCAGCGCAACCCGACCGCCGAAATACGAGCAGTACTTC	CSATRPPKYEQYF
TRBJ1-3	.	TRBV12-3/TRBV12-4	few	TGTGCCAGCAGTTTAGTCTCTGGAAACACCATATATTTT	CASSLVSGNTIYF
TRBJ2-2	.	TRBV29-1	.	TGCAGCGTTGAAGACGGACAGACCGGGGAGCTGTTTTTT	CSVEDGQTGELFF
TRBJ2-7	TRBD1	TRBV20-1	.	TGCAGTGCTAGTGGGACAGGGGGCGACGAGCAGTACTTC	CSASGTGGDEQYF
TRBJ2-1	TRBD2	TRBV7-3	.	TGTGCCAGCAGCTTATGGTCGAGAGGGAGGGATGAGCAGTTCTTC	CASSLWSRGRDEQFF
TRBJ2-7	TRBD1	TRBV4-3	.	TGCGCCAGCAGCCAAAGGGCAGGGGGCTCCTACGAGCAGTACTTC	CASSQRAGGSYEQYF
TRBJ2-1	.	TRBV29-1	.	TGCAGCGTTGTGGGGGGCGGGGAAGCCTACAATGAGCAGTTCTTC	CSVVGGGEAYNEQFF
TRBJ1-2	TRBD1	TRBV2	.	TGTGCCAGGAGCCCGGGACAGGGGAACTATGGCTACACCTTC	CARSPGQGNYGYTF
TRBJ2-6	.	TRBV7-9	few	TGTGCCAGCAGCTTATCCAACAGCTCTGGGGCCAACGTCCTGACTTTC	CASSLSNSSGANVLTF
TRBJ2-5	.	TRBV29-1	.	TGCAGCGTTGGATCTTTAGAAGGCGAGACCCAGTACTTC	CSVGSLEGETQYF
TRBJ2-1	TRBD2	TRBV6-1	.	TGTGCCAGCAGCCGGGGACTAGCGGGAGAGGGTGAGCAGTTCTTC	CASSRGLAGEGEQFF
TRBJ1-3	.	TRBV6-5	few	TGTGCCAGCAGTCAGAGGACGACTGGAAACACCATATATTTT	CASSQRTTGNTIYF
TRBJ2-1	TRBD2	TRBV20-1	.	TGCAGCGCTTTAGCGGGGGCCCTTTACAATGAGCAGTTCTTC	CSALAGALYNEQFF
TRBJ2-4	.	TRBV6-2/TRBV6-3	.	TGTGCCAGCAGCTTTAGACAGCTAGCCAAAAACATTCAGTACTTC	CASSFRQLAKNIQYF
TRBJ2-7	TRBD2	TRBV20-1	.	TGCAGTGCTAGAGACCGACACAGTTCTTGGACTAGCGGGGGGCCCTACGAGCAGTACTTC	CSARDRHSSWTSGGPYEQYF
TRBJ2-2	.	TRBV29-1	.	TGCAGCGTTGAAGAAGAGTGGGGGCCTGACACCGGGGAGCTGTTTTTT	CSVEEEWGPDTGELFF
TRBJ2-3	TRBD1	TRBV24-1	.	TGTGCCACCAGGACAGGGGGAACAGATACGCAGTATTTT	CATRTGGTDTQYF
TRBJ1-2	.	TRBV15	.	TGTGCCACCAGCAGAGATCATAACAGTGGCTACACCTTC	CATSRDHNSGYTF
TRBJ2-7	.	TRBV6-5	once	TGTGCCAGCAGTTACGAAGATAGTTTCTACGAGCAGTACTTC	CASSYEDSFYEQYF
TRBJ2-5	.	TRBV9	.	TGTGCCAGCAGCTTAGGTAGCGCCACAGGGGAGACCCAGTACTTC	CASSLGSATGETQYF
TRBJ2-4	TRBD2	TRBV7-9	.	TGTGCCAGCAGCTTAGGGACTAGCTTTCAGTACTTC	CASSLGTSFQYF
TRBJ1-4	.	TRBV5-5	.	TGTGCCAGCAGCTCTTATAATCCGGGGAAGGAAAAACTGTTTTTT	CASSSYNPGKEKLFF